These T cell receptor beta chains were read from a single sample in a study of spatial heterogeneity in lung cancer. From the 5' RACE reads, TCRdb called clonotypes with MiXCR, one entry per CDR3 protein. The table includes about 28,000 distinct CDR3 sequences, roughly 6.9% detected once. The material was lung tumor tissue, obtained at surgery. Receptors originate from a male donor with early-stage non-small cell lung cancer. CDR3s include the opening cysteine and the closing phenylalanine or tryptophan. The order of the fields is CDR3 protein, CDR3 DNA, clone size, V gene, D gene, J gene. A D gene is named only where the DNA matches it firmly. Not all rows give a size; the values are once, few, many and, for expanded clones, a class.

CDR3aa: CASSVGTDYGYTF
CDR3nt: TGTGCCAGCAGTGTTGGGACGGACTATGGCTACACCTTC
abundance: many
v_gene: TRBV6-1
d_gene: -
j_gene: TRBJ1-2

CDR3aa: CASSHDTGQNSPLHF
CDR3nt: TGTGCCAGCAGCCATGACACAGGGCAGAATTCACCCCTCCACTTT
abundance: few
v_gene: TRBV4-2
d_gene: -
j_gene: TRBJ1-6

CDR3aa: CASRSGTLATGELFF
CDR3nt: TGTGCCAGCAGATCAGGAACCCTTGCTACCGGGGAGCTGTTTTTT
abundance: few
v_gene: TRBV6-1
d_gene: -
j_gene: TRBJ2-2

CDR3aa: CASSLSGVSLDGYTF
CDR3nt: TGTGCCAGCAGCTTGTCGGGGGTATCCCTAGATGGCTACACCTTC
abundance: many
v_gene: TRBV7-9
d_gene: -
j_gene: TRBJ1-2

CDR3aa: CASSYRQGNAFF
CDR3nt: TGTGCCAGCAGTTACCGACAGGGTAACGCTTTCTTT
abundance: many
v_gene: TRBV6-6
d_gene: TRBD1
j_gene: TRBJ1-1

CDR3aa: CASSQALAVLETQYF
CDR3nt: TGTGCCAGCAGCCAAGCCCTAGCGGTATTAGAGACCCAGTACTTC
abundance: many
v_gene: TRBV4-2
d_gene: TRBD2
j_gene: TRBJ2-5

CDR3aa: CASSGPYNEQFF
CDR3nt: TGTGCCAGCAGCGGACCATACAATGAGCAGTTCTTC
abundance: -
v_gene: TRBV6-6
d_gene: -
j_gene: TRBJ2-1

CDR3aa: CASREQQNTEAFF
CDR3nt: TGTGCCAGCAGGGAACAACAGAACACTGAAGCTTTCTTT
abundance: -
v_gene: TRBV13
d_gene: -
j_gene: TRBJ1-1

CDR3aa: CASKLLGSDQPQHF
CDR3nt: TGTGCCAGCAAGTTATTGGGCTCCGATCAGCCCCAGCATTTT
abundance: many
v_gene: TRBV6-6
d_gene: -
j_gene: TRBJ1-5

CDR3aa: CAISGGTDTQYF
CDR3nt: TGTGCCATCAGTGGAGGGACAGATACGCAGTATTTT
abundance: many
v_gene: TRBV10-3
d_gene: -
j_gene: TRBJ2-3

CDR3aa: CSVGGGNQPQHF
CDR3nt: TGCAGCGTGGGGGGAGGCAATCAGCCCCAGCATTTT
abundance: few
v_gene: TRBV29-1
d_gene: -
j_gene: TRBJ1-5

CDR3aa: CATSPDSRYGYTF
CDR3nt: TGTGCCACCAGCCCGGACAGTCGCTATGGCTACACCTTC
abundance: many
v_gene: TRBV15
d_gene: -
j_gene: TRBJ1-2

CDR3aa: CASIPSWEGGIAAYGYTF
CDR3nt: TGTGCCAGCATTCCAAGTTGGGAAGGGGGCATAGCGGCCTATGGCTACACCTTC
abundance: -
v_gene: TRBV27
d_gene: TRBD1
j_gene: TRBJ1-2

CDR3aa: CASSPGGTGGYGNEAFF
CDR3nt: TGTGCCAGCAGTCCCGGTGGGACAGGGGGCTATGGAAATGAAGCTTTCTTT
abundance: -
v_gene: TRBV28
d_gene: TRBD1
j_gene: TRBJ1-1

CDR3aa: CASSRQGPNYGYTF
CDR3nt: TGTGCCAGCAGTCGACAGGGACCTAACTATGGCTACACCTTC
abundance: few
v_gene: TRBV2
d_gene: TRBD1
j_gene: TRBJ1-2

CDR3aa: CASSYPGFTYEQYF
CDR3nt: TGTGCCAGCAGTTACCCGGGATTTACCTACGAGCAGTACTTC
abundance: many
v_gene: TRBV6-5
d_gene: -
j_gene: TRBJ2-7

CDR3aa: CASSLTVDQPQHF
CDR3nt: TGTGCCAGCAGTTTGACTGTGGATCAGCCCCAGCATTTT
abundance: few
v_gene: TRBV12-3/TRBV12-4
d_gene: -
j_gene: TRBJ1-5

CDR3aa: CASSLGAVSSTDTQYF
CDR3nt: TGTGCCAGCAGCTTAGGGGCTGTATCTAGCACAGATACGCAGTATTTT
abundance: few
v_gene: TRBV7-6
d_gene: -
j_gene: TRBJ2-3

CDR3aa: CSARDTGGARGYTF
CDR3nt: TGCAGTGCTAGAGATACAGGGGGCGCGAGGGGCTACACCTTC
abundance: many
v_gene: TRBV20-1
d_gene: TRBD1
j_gene: TRBJ1-2

CDR3aa: CASSLEVGVNSPLHF
CDR3nt: TGCGCCAGCAGCTTGGAAGTAGGGGTTAATTCACCCCTCCACTTT
abundance: -
v_gene: TRBV5-1
d_gene: -
j_gene: TRBJ1-6

CDR3aa: CSVDPGRLEAFF
CDR3nt: TGCAGCGTTGATCCGGGACGGCTTGAAGCTTTCTTT
abundance: few
v_gene: TRBV29-1
d_gene: -
j_gene: TRBJ1-1

CDR3aa: CASSFGLSGANVLTF
CDR3nt: TGTGCCAGCAGCTTCGGACTCTCTGGGGCCAACGTCCTGACTTTC
abundance: few
v_gene: TRBV7-9
d_gene: -
j_gene: TRBJ2-6

CDR3aa: CASSLLNRDTQYF
CDR3nt: TGTGCCAGCTCCCTTCTCAACCGAGATACGCAGTATTTT
abundance: many
v_gene: TRBV18
d_gene: -
j_gene: TRBJ2-3

CDR3aa: CASGPGGALTAYGYTF
CDR3nt: TGTGCTAGTGGTCCTGGGGGGGCCCTTACGGCTTATGGCTACACCTTC
abundance: many
v_gene: TRBV12-5
d_gene: -
j_gene: TRBJ1-2

CDR3aa: CASSGRAGELFF
CDR3nt: TGTGCCAGCAGTGGAAGGGCCGGGGAGCTGTTTTTT
abundance: many
v_gene: TRBV28
d_gene: -
j_gene: TRBJ2-2

CDR3aa: CASSARDNYNSPLHF
CDR3nt: TGTGCCAGCAGCGCCAGGGACAACTATAATTCACCCCTCCACTTT
abundance: medium-sized
v_gene: TRBV7-6
d_gene: -
j_gene: TRBJ1-6

CDR3aa: CSAPEGGGISTDTQYF
CDR3nt: TGCAGTGCTCCCGAGGGCGGGGGGATTAGCACAGATACGCAGTATTTT
abundance: few
v_gene: TRBV20-1
d_gene: TRBD2
j_gene: TRBJ2-3

CDR3aa: CASSQDWTGGTYEQYF
CDR3nt: TGCGCCAGCAGCCAAGATTGGACAGGGGGTACCTACGAGCAGTACTTC
abundance: many
v_gene: TRBV4-1
d_gene: TRBD1
j_gene: TRBJ2-7

CDR3aa: CASSPSGGGETQYF
CDR3nt: TGTGCCAGCAGCCCGAGCGGGGGGGGAGAGACCCAGTACTTC
abundance: few
v_gene: TRBV7-8
d_gene: TRBD2
j_gene: TRBJ2-5

CDR3aa: CASRERQGRMHF
CDR3nt: TGTGCCAGCAGAGAACGACAGGGGAGGATGCATTTT
abundance: few
v_gene: TRBV6-6
d_gene: TRBD1
j_gene: TRBJ1-5

CDR3aa: CASSYEGRDGYTF
CDR3nt: TGTGCCAGCAGTTACGAGGGGCGGGATGGCTACACCTTC
abundance: many
v_gene: TRBV6-5
d_gene: -
j_gene: TRBJ1-2

CDR3aa: CASSSIATYEQYF
CDR3nt: TGCGCCAGCAGTTCGATCGCGACATACGAGCAGTACTTC
abundance: many
v_gene: TRBV4-1
d_gene: -
j_gene: TRBJ2-7

CDR3aa: CASSNLPGTGVSGEQYF
CDR3nt: TGTGCCAGCAGTAACCTCCCGGGGACAGGGGTGTCCGGGGAGCAGTACTTC
abundance: few
v_gene: TRBV28
d_gene: TRBD1
j_gene: TRBJ2-7